The T cell receptor beta chain described here comes from a study of cytotoxic CD8 clonotypes in ibrutinib-treated CLL. Turning to this clone: The antigen is undetermined.

Germline CDR1 reads SGHDT; CDR2 reads YYEEEE. J was trimmed by 3 bases and V by 4 bases; bases with no gene match: 10. The CDR3 contains 17 residues. Findings and caveats of the study: Clonality, elevated at ibrutinib response, dropped back toward baseline at progression.

The repertoire was sequenced with immunoSEQ multiplex PCR; TCRdb's copy has only in-frame clones and lacks some. The sample yields just over 65,000 clones, about two thirds seen once. The material sequenced was PBMCs, taken after 12 months of ibrutinib treatment. The clonotype originates from a human donor with chronic lymphocytic leukemia. This sequence joins TRBV5-6 and TRBJ1-6; 7 positions agree with TRBD1. This CDR3 reads CASSPKGGSRYNSPLHF. In DNA form, the CDR3 reads TGTGCCAGCAGCCCCAAAGGGGGCTCTCGCTATAATTCACCCCTCCACTTT. The whole variable domain, filled in from reference TRBV5-6 and TRBJ1-6, reads DAGVTQSPTHLIKTRGQQVTLRCSPKSGHDTVSWYQQALGQGPQFIFQYYEEEERQRGNFPDRFSGHQFPNYSSELNVNALLLGDSALYLCASSPKGGSRYNSPLHFGNGTRLTVT.